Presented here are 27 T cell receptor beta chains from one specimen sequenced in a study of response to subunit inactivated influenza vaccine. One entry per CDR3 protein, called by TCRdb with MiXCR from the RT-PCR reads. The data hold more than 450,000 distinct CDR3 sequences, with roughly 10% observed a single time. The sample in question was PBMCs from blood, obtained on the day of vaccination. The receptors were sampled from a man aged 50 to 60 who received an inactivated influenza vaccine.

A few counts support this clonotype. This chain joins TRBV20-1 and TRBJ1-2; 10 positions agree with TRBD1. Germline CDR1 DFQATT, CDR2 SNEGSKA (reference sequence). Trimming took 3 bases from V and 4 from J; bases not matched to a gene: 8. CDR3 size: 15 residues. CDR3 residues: CSASPLGQGGYGYTF. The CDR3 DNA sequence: TGCAGTGCTAGCCCCCTCGGACAGGGGGGCTATGGCTACACCTTC.

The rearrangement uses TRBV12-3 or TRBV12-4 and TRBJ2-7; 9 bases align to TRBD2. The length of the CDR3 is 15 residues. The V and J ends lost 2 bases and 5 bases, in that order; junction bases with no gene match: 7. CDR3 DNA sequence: TGTGCCAGCAGTTTAATAGGGACTAGCAGGAACGAGCAGTACTTC. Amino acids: CASSLIGTSRNEQYF.

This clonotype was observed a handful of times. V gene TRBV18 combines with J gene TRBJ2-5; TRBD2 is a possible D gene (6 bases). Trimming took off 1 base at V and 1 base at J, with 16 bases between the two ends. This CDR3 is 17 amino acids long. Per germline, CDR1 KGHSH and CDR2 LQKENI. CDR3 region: CASSPLRSGDLQETQYF. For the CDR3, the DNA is TGTGCCAGCTCACCACTAAGATCGGGGGACCTCCAAGAGACCCAGTACTTC.

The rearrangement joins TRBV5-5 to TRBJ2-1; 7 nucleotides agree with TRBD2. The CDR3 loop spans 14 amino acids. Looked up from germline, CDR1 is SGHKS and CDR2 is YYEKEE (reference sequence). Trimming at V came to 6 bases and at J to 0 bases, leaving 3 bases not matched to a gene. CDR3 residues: CASKAGSSYNEQFF. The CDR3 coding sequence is TGTGCCAGCAAAGCGGGATCCTCCTACAATGAGCAGTTCTTC.

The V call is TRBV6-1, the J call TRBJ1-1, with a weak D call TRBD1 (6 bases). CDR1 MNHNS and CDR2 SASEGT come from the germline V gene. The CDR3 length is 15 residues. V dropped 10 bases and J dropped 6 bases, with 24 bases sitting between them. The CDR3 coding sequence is TGTGCCACCGCCTTAACTCAAGGGGGTCTGGCTGAAGCTTTCTTT. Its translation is CATALTQGGLAEAFF.

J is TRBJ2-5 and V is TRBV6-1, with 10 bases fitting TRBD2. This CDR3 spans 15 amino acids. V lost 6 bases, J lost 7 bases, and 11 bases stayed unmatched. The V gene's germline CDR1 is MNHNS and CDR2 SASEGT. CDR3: CASRTGLAASTTQYF. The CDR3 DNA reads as TGTGCCAGCAGAACAGGACTAGCGGCCTCCACGACCCAGTACTTC.

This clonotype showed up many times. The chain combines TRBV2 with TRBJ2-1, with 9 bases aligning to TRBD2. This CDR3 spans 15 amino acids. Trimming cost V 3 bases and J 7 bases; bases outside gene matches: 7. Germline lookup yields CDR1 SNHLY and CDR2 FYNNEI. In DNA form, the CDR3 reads TGTGCCAGCAGTGAGGGGACTAGCCGTGTGAATGAGCAGTTCTTC. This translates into CASSEGTSRVNEQFF.

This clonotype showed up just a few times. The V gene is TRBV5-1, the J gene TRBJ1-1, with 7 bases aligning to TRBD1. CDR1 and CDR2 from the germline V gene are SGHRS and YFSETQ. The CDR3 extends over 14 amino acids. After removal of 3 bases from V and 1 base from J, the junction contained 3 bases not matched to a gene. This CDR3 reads CASSSGQPNTEAFF. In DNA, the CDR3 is TGCGCCAGCAGCTCGGGACAGCCGAACACTGAAGCTTTCTTT. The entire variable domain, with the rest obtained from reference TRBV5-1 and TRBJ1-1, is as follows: KAGVTQTPRYLIKTRGQQVTLSCSPISGHRSVSWYQQTPGQGLQFLFEYFSETQRNKGNFPGRFSGRQFSNSRSEMNVSTLELGDSALYLCASSSGQPNTEAFFGQGTRLTVV.

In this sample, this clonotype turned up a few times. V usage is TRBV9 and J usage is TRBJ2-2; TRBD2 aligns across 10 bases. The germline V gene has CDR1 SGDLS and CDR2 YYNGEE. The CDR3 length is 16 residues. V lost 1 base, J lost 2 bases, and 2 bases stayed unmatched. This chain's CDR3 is CASSVRLAGNTGELFF. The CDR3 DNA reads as TGTGCCAGCAGCGTAAGACTAGCGGGCAACACCGGGGAGCTGTTTTTT. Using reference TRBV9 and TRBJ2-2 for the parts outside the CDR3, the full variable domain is DSGVTQTPKHLITATGQRVTLRCSPRSGDLSVYWYQQSLDQGLQFLIQYYNGEERAKGNILERFSAQQFPDLHSELNLSSLELGDSALYFCASSVRLAGNTGELFFGEGSRLTVL.

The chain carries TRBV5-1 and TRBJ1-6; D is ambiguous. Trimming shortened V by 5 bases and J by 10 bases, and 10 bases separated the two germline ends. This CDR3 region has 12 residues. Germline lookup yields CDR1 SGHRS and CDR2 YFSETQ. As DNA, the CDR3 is TGCGCCAGCAGTTACGTTGGATCACCCCTCCACTTT. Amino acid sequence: CASSYVGSPLHF.

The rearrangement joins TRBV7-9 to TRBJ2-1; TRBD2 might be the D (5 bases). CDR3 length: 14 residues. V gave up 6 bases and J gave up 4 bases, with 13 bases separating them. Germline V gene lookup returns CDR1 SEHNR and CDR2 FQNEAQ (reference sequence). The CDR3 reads CASRNPGRYNEQFF. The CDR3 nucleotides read TGTGCCAGCAGAAACCCGGGAAGGTACAATGAGCAGTTCTTC.

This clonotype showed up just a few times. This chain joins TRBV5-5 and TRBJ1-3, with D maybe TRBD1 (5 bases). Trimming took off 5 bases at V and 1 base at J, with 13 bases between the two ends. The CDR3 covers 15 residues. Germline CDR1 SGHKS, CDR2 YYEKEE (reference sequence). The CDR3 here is CASSKTRGSGNTIYF. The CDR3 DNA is TGTGCCAGCAGTAAGACCCGGGGGTCTGGAAACACCATATATTTT. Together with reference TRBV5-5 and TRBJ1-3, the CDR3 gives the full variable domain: DAGVTQSPTHLIKTRGQQVTLRCSPISGHKSVSWYQQVLGQGPQFIFQYYEKEERGRGNFPDRFSARQFPNYSSELNVNALLLGDSALYLCASSKTRGSGNTIYFGEGSWLTVV.

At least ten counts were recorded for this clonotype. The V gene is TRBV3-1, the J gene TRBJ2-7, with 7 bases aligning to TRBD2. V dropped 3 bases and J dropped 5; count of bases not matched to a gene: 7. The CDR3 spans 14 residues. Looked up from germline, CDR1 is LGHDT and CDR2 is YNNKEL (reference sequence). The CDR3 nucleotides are TGTGCCAGCAGCCAGGTCGGGAGGAACCACGAGCAGTACTTC. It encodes CASSQVGRNHEQYF.

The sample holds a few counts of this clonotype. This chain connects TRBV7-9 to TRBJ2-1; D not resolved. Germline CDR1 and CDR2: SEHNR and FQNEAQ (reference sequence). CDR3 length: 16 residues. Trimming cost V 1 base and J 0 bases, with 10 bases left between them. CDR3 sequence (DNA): TGTGCCAGCAGCTTAGTCAACCCGCCCTCCTACAATGAGCAGTTCTTC. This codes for CASSLVNPPSYNEQFF.

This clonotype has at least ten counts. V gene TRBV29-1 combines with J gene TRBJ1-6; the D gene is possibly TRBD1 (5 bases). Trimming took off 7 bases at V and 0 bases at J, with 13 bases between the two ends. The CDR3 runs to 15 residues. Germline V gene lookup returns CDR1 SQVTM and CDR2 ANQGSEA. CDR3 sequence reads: CSARDGSSYNSPLHF. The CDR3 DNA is TGCAGCGCCCGGGACGGGAGCTCCTATAATTCACCCCTCCACTTT.

The DNA of the CDR3 is TGCAGTGCTAGAGATGGGACTAGCGGGGGGTACAATGAGCAGTTCTTC. Residues: CSARDGTSGGYNEQFF. This chain joins TRBV20-1 and TRBJ2-1, with 15 positions matching TRBD2. The CDR3 covers 16 residues. Germline CDR1 is DFQATT and CDR2 is SNEGSKA (reference sequence). J gave up 4 bases and V 0 bases, and 1 base lay outside the gene matches.

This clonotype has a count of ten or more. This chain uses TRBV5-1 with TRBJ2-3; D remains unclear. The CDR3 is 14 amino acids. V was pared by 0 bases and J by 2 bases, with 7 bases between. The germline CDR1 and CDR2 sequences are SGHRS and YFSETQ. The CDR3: CASSLGSPTDTQYF. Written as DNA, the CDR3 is TGCGCCAGCAGCTTGGGTTCCCCCACAGATACGCAGTATTTT.

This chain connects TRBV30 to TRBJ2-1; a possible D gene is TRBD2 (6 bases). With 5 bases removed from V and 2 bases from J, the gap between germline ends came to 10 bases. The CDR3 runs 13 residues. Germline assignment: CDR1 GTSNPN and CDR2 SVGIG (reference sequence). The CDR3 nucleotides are TGTGCCTGGCAACGCGGGACCTACAATGAGCAGTTCTTC. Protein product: CAWQRGTYNEQFF.

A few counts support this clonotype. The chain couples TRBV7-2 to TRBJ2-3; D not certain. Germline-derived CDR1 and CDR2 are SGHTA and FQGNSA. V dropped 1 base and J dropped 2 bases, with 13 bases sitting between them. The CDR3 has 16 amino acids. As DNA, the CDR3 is TGTGCCAGCAGCTTAGTCCCCTTCTTAGACACAGATACGCAGTATTTT. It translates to CASSLVPFLDTDTQYF.

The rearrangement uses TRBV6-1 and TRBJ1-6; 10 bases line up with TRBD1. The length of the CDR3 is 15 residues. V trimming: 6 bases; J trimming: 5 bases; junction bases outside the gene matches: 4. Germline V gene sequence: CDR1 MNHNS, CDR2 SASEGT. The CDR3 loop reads CASSPGQGNNSPLHF. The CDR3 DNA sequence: TGTGCCAGCAGCCCGGGACAGGGGAATAATTCACCCCTCCACTTT.

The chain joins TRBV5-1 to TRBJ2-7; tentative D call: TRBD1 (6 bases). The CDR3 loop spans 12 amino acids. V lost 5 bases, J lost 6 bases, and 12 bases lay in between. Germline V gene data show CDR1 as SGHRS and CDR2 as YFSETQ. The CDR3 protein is CASSNVGAEQYF. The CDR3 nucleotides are TGCGCCAGCAGTAACGTGGGGGCCGAGCAGTACTTC.

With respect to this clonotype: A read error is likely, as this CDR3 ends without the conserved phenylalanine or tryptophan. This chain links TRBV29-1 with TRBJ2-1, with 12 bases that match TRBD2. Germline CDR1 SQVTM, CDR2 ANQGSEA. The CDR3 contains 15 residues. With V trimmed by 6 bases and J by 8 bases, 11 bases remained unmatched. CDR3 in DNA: TGCAGCGTATCACCTAGCGGGAGGGCCGATTATGAGCAGTTCCTC. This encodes CSVSPSGRADYEQFL.

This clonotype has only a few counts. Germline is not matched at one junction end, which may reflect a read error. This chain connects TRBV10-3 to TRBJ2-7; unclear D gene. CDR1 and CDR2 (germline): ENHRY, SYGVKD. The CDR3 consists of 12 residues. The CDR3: CAISDGGARSHF. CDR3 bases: TGTGCCATCAGTGATGGCGGCGCCCGGTCCCACTTC.

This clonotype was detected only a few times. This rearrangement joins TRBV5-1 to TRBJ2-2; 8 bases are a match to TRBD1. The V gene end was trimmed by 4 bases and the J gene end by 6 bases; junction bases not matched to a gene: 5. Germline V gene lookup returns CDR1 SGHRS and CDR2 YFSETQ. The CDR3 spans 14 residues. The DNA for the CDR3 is TGCGCCAGCAGCCCGGACAGGGCCCCCGGGGAGCTGTTTTTT. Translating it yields CASSPDRAPGELFF.

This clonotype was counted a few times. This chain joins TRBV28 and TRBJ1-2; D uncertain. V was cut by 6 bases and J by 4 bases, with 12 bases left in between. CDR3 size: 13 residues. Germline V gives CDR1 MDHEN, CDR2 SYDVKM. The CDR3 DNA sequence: TGTGCCAGCAGCACTCACTTGGTCTATGGCTACACCTTC. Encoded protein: CASSTHLVYGYTF.

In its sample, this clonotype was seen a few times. This CDR3 is CAWSRDRGSRELFF. The CDR3 DNA is TGTGCCTGGAGTCGGGACAGGGGGTCAAGGGAGCTGTTTTTT. This chain links TRBV30 with TRBJ2-2; 11 bases fit TRBD1. This CDR3 has 14 residues. The germline CDR1 and CDR2 sequences are GTSNPN and SVGIG (reference sequence). V shed 2 bases and J 9 bases; nucleotides not matched to a gene: 5. The variable domain in full, with the rest retrieved from reference TRBV30 and TRBJ2-2, is SQTIHQWPATLVQPVGSPLSLECTVEGTSNPNLYWYRQAAGRGLQLLFYSVGIGQISSEVPQNLSASRPQDRQFILSSKKLLLSDSGFYLCAWSRDRGSRELFFGEGSRLTVL.

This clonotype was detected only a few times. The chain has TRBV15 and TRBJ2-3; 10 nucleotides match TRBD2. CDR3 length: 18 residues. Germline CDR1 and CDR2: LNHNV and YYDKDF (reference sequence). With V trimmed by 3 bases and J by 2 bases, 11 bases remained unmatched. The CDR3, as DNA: TGTGCCACCAGCAGGGACCCCGGGACTAGCGCACCCACAGATACGCAGTATTTT. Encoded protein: CATSRDPGTSAPTDTQYF.